The 5 T cell receptor beta chains listed next were all sequenced from one sample in a study of blood T cell repertoires in COVID-19. TCRdb's table, derived via immunoSEQ multiplex PCR, lists solely in-frame clones and lacks some. Here the sample spans about 240,000 clones, over 80% being singletons. The sequenced material came from PBMCs or T cells enriched from blood (not recorded which). Receptors originate from a woman under 40 with acute COVID-19.

The chain links TRBV11-2 to TRBJ2-5; D is ambiguous. The CDR3 contains 12 residues. The germline V gene encodes CDR1 SGHAT and CDR2 FQNNGV. V shed 3 bases and J shed 1 base, with 3 bases lying between them. CDR3 nucleotide sequence: TGTGCCAGCAGCTTCGTCCAAGAGACCCAGTACTTC. Translating gives CASSFVQETQYF.

The chain recombines TRBV6-5 with TRBJ2-3; 10 positions match TRBD2. Germline V gene sequence: CDR1 MNHEY, CDR2 SVGAGI. Germline trimming cut 5 bases from V and 2 bases from J; bases unmatched to any gene: 4. This CDR3 has 15 amino acids. In DNA, the CDR3 is TGTGCCAGCAGTCCCGGGACTAGCGCCACAGATACGCAGTATTTT. It is translated as CASSPGTSATDTQYF.

The rearrangement joins TRBV7-8 to TRBJ1-5, with a possible D match to TRBD1 (5 bases). Germline V CDR1 and CDR2: SGHVS, FQNEAQ. The CDR3 has 15 amino acids. V was cut by 3 bases and J by 0 bases, with 9 bases left in between. CDR3 nucleotide sequence: TGTGCCAGCAGCTTGGAGGGGTATAGCAATCAGCCCCAGCATTTT. Protein: CASSLEGYSNQPQHF.

The CDR3 bases are TGTGCCAGTAGGAGACCGGGACAGCCCACCGGGGAGCTGTTTTTT. It is translated as CASRRPGQPTGELFF. The chain employs TRBV19 and TRBJ2-2, with TRBD1 identical over 7 bases. The CDR3 runs to 15 residues. CDR1 LNHDA and CDR2 SQIVND come from the germline V gene (reference sequence). The J segment lost 4 bases and the V segment lost 6 bases, leaving 8 bases of the junction unmatched.

The J gene is TRBJ2-1, the V gene TRBV27, with TRBD1 as a possible D gene (5 bases). V dropped 5 bases and J dropped 2 bases, with 22 bases sitting between them. The CDR3 runs 18 residues. From germline, CDR1 is MNHEY and CDR2 SMNVEV (reference sequence). CDR3: CASSPRGGTGLPYNEQFF. CDR3 DNA sequence: TGTGCCAGCAGTCCAAGGGGCGGAACTGGCCTCCCCTACAATGAGCAGTTCTTC.